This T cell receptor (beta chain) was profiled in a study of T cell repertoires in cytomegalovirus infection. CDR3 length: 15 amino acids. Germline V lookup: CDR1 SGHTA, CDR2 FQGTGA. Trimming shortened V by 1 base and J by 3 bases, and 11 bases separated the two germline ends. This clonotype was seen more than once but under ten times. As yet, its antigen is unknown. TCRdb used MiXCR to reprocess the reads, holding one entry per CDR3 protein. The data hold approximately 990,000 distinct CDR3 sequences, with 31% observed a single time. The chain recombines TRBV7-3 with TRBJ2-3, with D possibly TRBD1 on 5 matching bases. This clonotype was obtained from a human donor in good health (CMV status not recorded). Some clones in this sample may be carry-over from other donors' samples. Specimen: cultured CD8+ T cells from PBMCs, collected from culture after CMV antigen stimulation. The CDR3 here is CASSLRWQGTDTQYF. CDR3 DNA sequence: TGTGCCAGCAGCTTAAGGTGGCAGGGAACAGATACGCAGTATTTT.